These 4 T cell receptor beta chains were sequenced from one sample in a study of T cell clonality in common variable immunodeficiency. Points from the study as a whole: Reportedly, TCR beta sequences from common variable immunodeficiency showed fewer deletions and N-nucleotide insertions.

Their antigens remain unidentified. TCRdb keeps only in-frame clones here, not all; method: immunoSEQ multiplex PCR. The record shows fewer than 40,000 clones for this sample, with no singletons present. Material: peripheral blood mononuclear cells. The origin of the receptors is a human donor with common variable immunodeficiency.

The sample holds many counts of this clone. The read is 3 residues too short to cover the CDR3 end, so that end is filled in from the germline J gene. This rearrangement joins TRBV2 to TRBJ1-6; 7 bases are shared with TRBD1. CDR3 length: 16 amino acids. Per germline, CDR1 SNHLY and CDR2 FYNNEI. With 6 bases clipped from V and 5 bases from J, the junction kept 10 bases outside the gene matches. CDR3 residues: CASSQRRDRHNSPLHF. The sequenced CDR3 bases are TGTGCCAGCAGCCAAAGACGGGACAGACATAATTCACCC.

To note about this clone: The read halts 3 residues ahead of the CDR3 end, with the missing end drawn from the germline J gene. The chain combines TRBV2 with TRBJ2-5; TRBD1 matches 8 bases. This CDR3 spans 14 amino acids. Trimming at V came to 7 bases and at J to 2 bases, leaving 6 bases not matched to a gene. Germline CDR1 SNHLY, CDR2 FYNNEI. CDR3 loop: CASKPGTGQETQYF. The sequenced CDR3 bases are TGTGCCAGCAAACCCGGGACAGGACAAGAGACC.

This clone was picked up many times. The read comes to an end 3 residues before the CDR3 does, leaving the germline J gene to fill in the end. This sequence joins TRBV20-1 and TRBJ2-3; 8 positions agree with TRBD2. The length of the CDR3 is 15 residues. The germline CDR1 and CDR2 sequences are DFQATT and SNEGSKA (reference sequence). The junction had 8 bases not matched to a gene; V was cut back by 1 base and J by 5 bases. The sequenced CDR3 bases are TGCAGTGCTAGAGTACCGGGGACTAGTATAGATACG. Translating it yields CSARVPGTSIDT. The whole CDR3 is CSARVPGTSIDTQYF.

This clone was detected only a few times. Sequencing ends 3 residues short of the CDR3 end; the germline J gene provides the rest. This chain joins TRBV7-6 and TRBJ2-2; 8 bases fit TRBD1. The CDR3 is made up of 14 amino acids. Trimming removed 6 bases from V and 6 bases from J; junction bases left unmatched: 6. Germline CDR1 reads SGHVS; CDR2 reads FNYEAQ. The chain's CDR3 is CASSPGTGSGELFF. Partial CDR3 DNA: TGTGCCAGCAGTCCCGGGACAGGTTCCGGGGAG.